A selection of T cell receptor beta chains follows, all from one sample in a study of cytomegalovirus exposure and HLA in healthy donors. Assay: immunoSEQ multiplex PCR; the TCRdb copy retains only in-frame clones and omits some. There are about 130,000 clones in the sample; nearly 80% occur only once, and roughly 0.99% lies in the top ten. The specimen was PBMCs. Source of these receptors: a male donor in good health and CMV-seronegative. CDR3s include the opening cysteine and the closing phenylalanine or tryptophan. A D gene is named only where the DNA matches it firmly. Clone size is stated in some rows and not others, as once, few, many or a class when expanded.

j_call | v_call | d_call | clone_size | cdr3_aa | cdr3_nt
TRBJ1-4 | TRBV7-2 | - | - | CASKPVGVTNEKLFF | TGTGCCAGCAAGCCAGTAGGGGTGACTAATGAAAAACTGTTTTTT
TRBJ2-1 | TRBV7-9 | - | - | CASSSGLKVFPSNNEQFF | TGTGCCAGCAGCTCGGGACTTAAAGTCTTTCCCTCTAACAATGAGCAGTTCTTC
TRBJ1-1 | TRBV11-2 | TRBD1 | - | CASTTTSLRGANTEAFF | TGTGCCAGCACCACGACCTCCCTCAGGGGGGCGAACACTGAAGCTTTCTTT
TRBJ2-2 | TRBV9 | TRBD2 | many | CASSGTGGLIGELFF | TGTGCCAGCAGCGGGACGGGGGGGCTGATCGGGGAGCTGTTTTTT
TRBJ1-1 | TRBV5-1 | TRBD1 | few | CASSLDRGNTEAFF | TGCGCCAGCAGCTTGGACAGGGGAAACACTGAAGCTTTCTTT
TRBJ1-1 | TRBV7-9 | - | - | CASSEGGSPEAFF | TGTGCCAGCAGCGAGGGAGGAAGCCCTGAAGCTTTCTTT
TRBJ2-7 | TRBV11-2 | - | - | CASSLFKGPWGLDSYEQYF | TGTGCCAGCAGCTTGTTTAAGGGGCCCTGGGGGCTTGATTCCTACGAGCAGTACTTC
TRBJ1-6 | TRBV5-1 | - | once | CASTPGQGNSPLHF | TGCGCCAGCACCCCTGGGCAGGGGAATTCACCCCTCCACTTT
TRBJ2-7 | TRBV7-9 | TRBD1 | few | CASSEWDRGFGGEQYF | TGTGCCAGCAGCGAGTGGGACAGGGGGTTCGGGGGGGAGCAGTACTTC
TRBJ2-1 | TRBV11-2 | - | - | CASSDQGAQFF | TGTGCCAGCAGCGATCAGGGTGCGCAGTTCTTC
TRBJ2-7 | TRBV14 | TRBD1 | - | CASSPGTGGDEQYF | TGTGCCAGCAGCCCCGGGACAGGGGGCGACGAGCAGTACTTC
TRBJ2-3 | TRBV4-1 | - | - | CASSQEKWGGTDTQYF | TGCGCCAGCAGCCAAGAAAAGTGGGGCGGCACAGATACGCAGTATTTT
TRBJ1-2 | TRBV7-2 | TRBD1 | - | CASSLGQGGNYGYTF | TGTGCCAGCAGCTTAGGACAGGGGGGGAACTATGGCTACACCTTC
TRBJ2-2 | TRBV30 | - | - | CAWSVQNTGELFF | TGTGCCTGGAGTGTACAGAACACCGGGGAGCTGTTTTTT
TRBJ1-2 | TRBV7-9 | - | - | CSSSSQGYGYTF | TGTTCCAGCAGCTCTCAGGGCTATGGCTACACCTTC
TRBJ1-6 | TRBV7-9 | TRBD1 | few | CASSLGTGGSPLHF | TGTGCCAGCAGCTTAGGTACAGGGGGTTCACCCCTCCACTTT
TRBJ2-1 | TRBV19 | TRBD1 | - | CASSIVSGTESYNEQFF | TGTGCCAGTAGTATAGTCTCCGGGACAGAGTCCTACAATGAGCAGTTCTTC
TRBJ2-5 | TRBV10-1 | TRBD1 | - | CASSESGQGYETQYF | TGCGCCAGCAGTGAGTCGGGACAGGGGTACGAGACCCAGTACTTC
TRBJ2-1 | TRBV7-6 | - | - | CASSLDGETVEQFF | TGTGCCAGCAGCTTAGACGGGGAAACCGTCGAGCAGTTCTTC
TRBJ2-3 | TRBV19 | - | - | CASSKWAGGTDTQYF | TGTGCCAGTAGTAAATGGGCAGGGGGGACAGATACGCAGTATTTT
TRBJ2-3 | TRBV9 | - | - | CASSPFTDTQYF | TGTGCCAGCAGCCCGTTCACAGATACGCAGTATTTT
TRBJ1-2 | TRBV5-4 | TRBD1 | - | CASSLGTGGGYTF | TGTGCCAGCAGCTTAGGGACAGGGGGTGGCTACACCTTC
TRBJ2-2 | TRBV4-1 | - | - | CASSQDPQGSTGELFF | TGCGCCAGCAGCCAAGATCCCCAGGGGAGCACCGGGGAGCTGTTTTTT
TRBJ1-1 | TRBV6-5 | - | - | CASSRPDSLAGAFF | TGTGCCAGCAGCCGGCCGGACAGTCTCGCTGGCGCTTTCTTT
TRBJ2-6 | TRBV27 | - | - | CASSFTGSGANVLTF | TGTGCCAGCAGTTTCACAGGGTCTGGGGCCAACGTCCTGACTTTC
TRBJ2-7 | TRBV4-1 | TRBD2 | - | CASSQDQKLAGGPEQYF | TGCGCCAGCAGCCAAGATCAAAAGCTAGCGGGGGGACCCGAGCAGTACTTC
TRBJ1-3 | TRBV9 | - | - | CASSVWGDSGNTIYF | TGTGCCAGCAGCGTTTGGGGGGATAGTGGAAACACCATATATTTT
TRBJ2-2 | TRBV5-1 | - | - | CASSSGFPTGELFF | TGCGCCAGCAGCTCAGGCTTTCCCACCGGGGAGCTGTTTTTT
TRBJ2-1 | TRBV27 | TRBD2 | - | CASSLAGGSSYNEQFF | TGTGCCAGCAGTTTAGCGGGGGGTTCCTCCTACAATGAGCAGTTCTTC
TRBJ2-2 | TRBV4-3 | - | - | CASSPRQGSTGELFF | TGCGCCAGCAGCCCGCGGCAGGGATCCACCGGGGAGCTGTTTTTT
TRBJ2-1 | TRBV20-1 | - | - | CSARRNTEQFF | TGCAGTGCTAGGAGGAACACAGAGCAGTTCTTC
TRBJ1-2 | TRBV30 | - | - | CAWSLRAELYGYTF | TGTGCCTGGAGTCTGCGCGCGGAGCTCTATGGCTACACCTTC
TRBJ2-7 | TRBV29-1 | - | - | CSVGEREQYF | TGCAGCGTTGGTGAGAGAGAGCAGTACTTC
TRBJ1-2 | TRBV7-2 | - | few | CASSFDSNYGYTF | TGTGCCAGCAGCTTTGACAGTAACTATGGCTACACCTTC
TRBJ2-7 | TRBV5-6 | - | few | CASSLQGRRYF | TGTGCCAGCAGCCTACAGGGCAGGAGGTACTTC